This entry lists 20 T cell receptor beta chains sequenced from one sample in a study of blood T cell repertoires in COVID-19. Measured with immunoSEQ multiplex PCR; TCRdb has only the in-frame clones, and not every one. The table has hundreds of thousands of clones, about 86% seen once. The specimen was PBMCs or T cells enriched from blood (not recorded which). These receptors originate from a woman aged 45-65 years who had recovered from COVID-19.

This clone was picked up a small number of times. This rearrangement joins TRBV19 to TRBJ1-1; TRBD1 aligns across 7 bases. This CDR3 spans 15 amino acids. The V gene end was trimmed by 1 base and the J gene end by 3 bases; junction bases not matched to a gene: 5. In germline, CDR1 is LNHDA, CDR2 SQIVND (reference sequence). The CDR3: CASSIVWQGDTEAFF. The CDR3 nucleotides read TGTGCCAGTAGTATAGTCTGGCAGGGGGACACTGAAGCTTTCTTT.

For this clone: Other nucleotide sequences from this sample produce the same CDR3. The chain couples TRBV5-1 to TRBJ1-2; TRBD1 matches at 8 bases. J was trimmed by 6 bases and V by 4 bases; bases with no gene match: 8. The CDR3 loop spans 14 amino acids. Germline V gene lookup returns CDR1 SGHRS and CDR2 YFSETQ. CDR3 coding DNA: TGCGCCAGCAGCCGCCCCGGACAGGGAGATGGCTACACCTTC. It is translated as CASSRPGQGDGYTF.

This clone was seen many times. The genes are TRBV7-2 and TRBJ1-5; the D gene is possibly TRBD1 (5 bases). This CDR3 has 17 residues. Germline values: CDR1 SGHTA, CDR2 FQGNSA. The V end lost 4 bases, the J end lost 0 bases, and 16 bases lay between the germline ends. CDR3 nucleotides: TGTGCCAGCAGCTCCTCAGTAGGGGCTTATAGCAATCAGCCCCAGCATTTT. Its protein product is CASSSSVGAYSNQPQHF.

The genes are TRBV3-1 (or the pseudogene TRBV3-2) and TRBJ2-1; 7 bases are a match to TRBD2. Trimming cost V 0 bases and J 3 bases; bases outside gene matches: 5. The CDR3 contains 16 residues. Germline V gene lookup returns CDR1 LGHDT and CDR2 YNNKEL (reference sequence). The CDR3 loop reads CASSQDGGEVYNEQFF. The CDR3, as DNA: TGTGCCAGCAGCCAAGATGGGGGGGAAGTCTACAATGAGCAGTTCTTC.

This clone was counted only a few times. V and J are TRBV6-5 and TRBJ1-6, with D tentatively TRBD1 (6 bases). Germline lookup yields CDR1 MNHEY and CDR2 SVGAGI. Trimming removed 5 bases from V and 7 bases from J, with 15 bases in between. The CDR3 consists of 15 residues. This chain's CDR3 is CASSPSRGRNSPLHF. The CDR3 coding sequence is TGTGCCAGCAGTCCCTCTAGGGGGAGAAATTCACCCCTCCACTTT.

The chain links TRBV3-1 (or the pseudogene TRBV3-2) to TRBJ1-4, with a tentative D call TRBD1 (5 bases). Germline V gene data show CDR1 as LGHDT and CDR2 as YNNKEL (reference sequence). V lost 3 bases and J 2 bases, leaving 13 bases between the germline ends. The CDR3 is 16 amino acids. The CDR3 sequence is CASSHRTGGTNEKLFF. The DNA for the CDR3 is TGTGCCAGCAGCCACCGTACCGGGGGGACTAATGAAAAACTGTTTTTT.

V is TRBV25-1 and J is TRBJ1-1; D not certain. The ends were cut back, 6 bases at V and 1 base at J, with 9 bases in the middle. CDR3 length equals 13 residues. Germline V gene lookup returns CDR1 MGHDK and CDR2 SYGVNS. The CDR3 sequence: CASRVTENTEAFF. As DNA, the CDR3 is TGTGCCAGCAGAGTAACAGAGAACACTGAAGCTTTCTTT.

In this sample, this clone turned up once. This rearrangement joins TRBV6-5 to TRBJ1-6; D possibly corresponds to TRBD1 (5 bases). The CDR3 extends over 13 amino acids. Looked up from germline, CDR1 is MNHEY and CDR2 is SVGAGI. Trimming removed 8 bases at V and 7 bases at J, with 12 bases between. The CDR3 region has the DNA TGTGCCAGCTCCTATGGGGCGAATTCACCCCTCCACTTT. This gives the protein CASSYGANSPLHF.

Regarding this clone: Relative to the germline gene, one junction end is altered; a read error may explain this. This rearrangement joins TRBV2 to TRBJ1-1; D is uncertain. The CDR3 has 10 amino acids. Germline lookup yields CDR1 SNHLY and CDR2 FYNNEI. The CDR3 nucleotides read TGTGCCAGCGGAGGGCAGTCCCCCGACTTT. Translating it yields CASGGQSPDF.

DNA of the CDR3: TGTGCCAGCTCACACGGACCCACAGGGGAAGCTTTCTTT. As protein: CASSHGPTGEAFF. The chain carries TRBV18 and TRBJ1-1, with D perhaps TRBD1 (6 bases). Germline V CDR1 and CDR2: KGHSH, LQKENI. The CDR3 length is 13 residues. V lost 4 bases, J lost 8 bases, and 14 bases lay in between.

This sequence joins TRBV19 and TRBJ1-5; 9 bases are a match to TRBD1. CDR1 LNHDA and CDR2 SQIVND come from the germline V gene (reference sequence). This CDR3 is built from 15 residues. The V gene end was trimmed by 6 bases and the J gene end by 7 bases; junction bases not matched to a gene: 10. The CDR3 nucleotides are TGTGCCAGTAGCCGGGACAGGGATCAAAGGCAGCCCCAGCATTTT. It codes for CASSRDRDQRQPQHF.

The rearrangement uses TRBV29-1 and TRBJ2-3, with D hard to call. Germline loops: CDR1 SQVTM, CDR2 ANQGSEA. The CDR3 is 14 amino acids. V dropped 3 bases and J dropped 1 base, with 11 bases sitting between them. This chain's CDR3 is CSVDLRVGTDTQYF. In nucleotides, the CDR3 is TGCAGCGTTGATCTACGGGTGGGCACAGATACGCAGTATTTT.

This sequence joins TRBV9 and TRBJ1-3, with TRBD1 matching 7 bases. The length of the CDR3 is 17 residues. CDR1 SGDLS and CDR2 YYNGEE come from the germline V gene. Germline trimming cut 3 bases from V and 0 bases from J; bases unmatched to any gene: 9. CDR3 sequence: CASSADYRGPSGNTIYF. The DNA of the CDR3 is TGTGCCAGCAGCGCAGACTACAGGGGACCCTCTGGAAACACCATATATTTT.

CDR3 residues: CSASPAGLQETQYF. CDR3 bases: TGCAGTGCTAGTCCAGCGGGACTCCAAGAGACCCAGTACTTC. This rearrangement joins TRBV20-1 to TRBJ2-5; 7 positions match TRBD2. With 3 bases clipped from V and 1 base from J, the junction kept 5 bases outside the gene matches. Germline values: CDR1 DFQATT, CDR2 SNEGSKA (reference sequence). The CDR3 sequence is 14 residues long.

This sequence joins TRBV7-9 and TRBJ1-1, with D perhaps matching TRBD1 (5 bases). CDR3 size: 17 residues. The ends were cut back, 5 bases at V and 4 bases at J, with 23 bases in the middle. In germline, CDR1 is SEHNR, CDR2 FQNEAQ (reference sequence). The CDR3 here is CASSQTSGGAIVTEAFF. CDR3 in DNA: TGTGCCAGCAGCCAAACCTCCGGCGGGGCCATAGTCACTGAAGCTTTCTTT.

The chain has TRBV5-6 and TRBJ1-5; 9 bases are a match to TRBD1. CDR1 is SGHDT and CDR2 is YYEEEE in the germline V gene. Trimming cost V 0 bases and J 8 bases; bases outside gene matches: 6. The length of the CDR3 is 15 residues. The CDR3 loop is CASSLARDRAEPQHF. For the CDR3, the DNA is TGTGCCAGCAGCTTGGCCCGGGACAGGGCTGAGCCCCAGCATTTT.

The rearrangement joins TRBV3-1 (or the pseudogene TRBV3-2) to TRBJ2-1; unclear D gene. Germline CDR1 and CDR2: LGHDT and YNNKEL (reference sequence). The CDR3 has 12 residues. V lost 1 base, J lost 8 bases, and 6 bases lay in between. For the CDR3, the DNA is TGTGCCAGCAGCCAAGTTATATATGAGCAGTTCTTC. It specifies CASSQVIYEQFF.

The rearrangement links TRBV5-5 to TRBJ2-7; the D is unclear. This CDR3 spans 14 amino acids. Germline CDR1 and CDR2: SGHKS and YYEKEE (reference sequence). Trimming cost V 0 bases and J 6 bases, with 13 bases left between them. The CDR3 sequence is CASSLVGRFSEQYF. The DNA of the CDR3 is TGTGCCAGCAGCTTGGTTGGTAGATTCTCCGAGCAGTACTTC.

This sequence joins TRBV6-1 and TRBJ1-4; D may be TRBD1 (6 bases). Germline loops: CDR1 MNHNS, CDR2 SASEGT. Between the trimmed V and J ends, which lost 0 bases and 8 bases, there was a span of 16 bases. This CDR3 has 16 residues. The CDR3 nucleotides read TGTGCCAGCAGTGAAGCGCTTAACAGGGCGAGGGAAAAACTGTTTTTT. Its protein product is CASSEALNRAREKLFF.

J is TRBJ1-1 and V is TRBV2; D gene ambiguous. The CDR3 is 12 residues long. Trimming shortened V by 9 bases and J by 7 bases, and 15 bases separated the two germline ends. Germline V gene sequence: CDR1 SNHLY, CDR2 FYNNEI. The CDR3 region has the DNA TGTGCCAGACAGTCAGGCCCCGGTGAAGCTTTCTTT. Translating it yields CARQSGPGEAFF.